This TCR beta chain stems from a study of T cell repertoires in cytomegalovirus infection. TCRdb reanalysed the reads using MiXCR and keeps one entry per CDR3 protein. The sample carries 750,000 to 900,000 distinct CDR3 sequences, about 29% recorded once. On this clonotype itself: Its target is not known.

This CDR3 spans 13 amino acids. In germline, CDR1 is LGHDT, CDR2 YNNKEL (reference sequence). Trimming removed 3 bases from V and 8 bases from J, with 11 bases in between. Sequences were derived from cultured CD8+ T cells from PBMCs, sampled from culture after CMV antigen stimulation. This sequence joins TRBV3-1 and TRBJ2-1; D is possibly TRBD2 (7 bases). This receptor was obtained from a human donor in good health (CMV status not recorded). Some clones in this sample may be carry-over from other donors' samples. CDR3 in amino acids: CASSHGGHHEQFF. CDR3 coding DNA: TGTGCCAGCAGCCACGGGGGGCACCATGAGCAGTTCTTC.